This T cell receptor (beta chain) emerged from a study of technical replicates of blood from a handful of donors. Using immunoSEQ multiplex PCR, the repertoire was profiled, and TCRdb retains in-frame clones only, with some absent. The table shows around 80,000 clones, with more than 90% occurring only once. Sequencing was carried out using T cells isolated from PBMCs. The clonotype originates from a human donor in good health.

CDR3 in amino acids: CASSPRQAGNQPQHF. The CDR3 region has the DNA TGTGCCAGCAGTCCCCGACAGGCAGGCAATCAGCCCCAGCATTTT. The chain uses TRBV27 and TRBJ1-5; weak D call: TRBD1 (6 bases). Trimming took off 5 bases at V and 2 bases at J, with 13 bases between the two ends. The germline V gene encodes CDR1 MNHEY and CDR2 SMNVEV (reference sequence). This CDR3 is built from 15 residues.